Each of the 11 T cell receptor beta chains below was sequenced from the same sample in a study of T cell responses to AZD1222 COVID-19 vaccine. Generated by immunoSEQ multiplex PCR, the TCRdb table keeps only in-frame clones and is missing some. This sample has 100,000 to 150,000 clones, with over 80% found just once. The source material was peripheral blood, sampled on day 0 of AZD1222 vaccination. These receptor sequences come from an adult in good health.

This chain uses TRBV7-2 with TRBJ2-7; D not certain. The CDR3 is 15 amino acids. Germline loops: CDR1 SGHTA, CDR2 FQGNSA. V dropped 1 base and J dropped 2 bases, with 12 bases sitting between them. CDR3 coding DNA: TGTGCCAGCAGCTTAGATAGGGCTGCTACCTACGAGCAGTACTTC. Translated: CASSLDRAATYEQYF. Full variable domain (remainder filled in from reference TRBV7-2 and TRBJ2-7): GAGVSQSPSNKVTEKGKDVELRCDPISGHTALYWYRQSLGQGLEFLIYFQGNSAPDKSGLPSDRFSAERTGGSVSTLTIQRTQQEDSAVYLCASSLDRAATYEQYFGPGTRLTVT.

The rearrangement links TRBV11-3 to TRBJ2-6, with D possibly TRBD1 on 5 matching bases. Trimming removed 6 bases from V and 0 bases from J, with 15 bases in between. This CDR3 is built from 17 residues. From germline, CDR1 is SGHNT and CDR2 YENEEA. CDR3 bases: TGTGCCAGCAGTTTCGACAGTAGAAGCTCTGGGGCCAACGTCCTGACTTTC. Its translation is CASSFDSRSSGANVLTF.

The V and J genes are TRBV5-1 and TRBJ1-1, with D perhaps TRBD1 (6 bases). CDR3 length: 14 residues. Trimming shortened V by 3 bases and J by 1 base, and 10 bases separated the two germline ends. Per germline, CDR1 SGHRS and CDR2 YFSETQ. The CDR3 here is CASSSGTPNTEAFF. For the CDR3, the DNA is TGCGCCAGCAGCTCCGGGACACCGAACACTGAAGCTTTCTTT.

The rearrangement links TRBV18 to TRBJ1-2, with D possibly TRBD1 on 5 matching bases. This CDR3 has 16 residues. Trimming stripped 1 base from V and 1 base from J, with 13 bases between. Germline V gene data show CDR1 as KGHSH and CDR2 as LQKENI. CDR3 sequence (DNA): TGTGCCAGCTCACCACTTGAGGGGACCCTTAACTATGGCTACACCTTC. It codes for CASSPLEGTLNYGYTF.

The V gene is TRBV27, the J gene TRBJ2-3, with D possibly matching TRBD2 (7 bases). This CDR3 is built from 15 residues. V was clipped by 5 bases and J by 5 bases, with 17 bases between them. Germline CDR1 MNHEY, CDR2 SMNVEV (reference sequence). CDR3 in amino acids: CASSALGGARDTQYF. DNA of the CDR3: TGTGCCAGCAGTGCATTAGGGGGGGCCAGAGATACGCAGTATTTT.

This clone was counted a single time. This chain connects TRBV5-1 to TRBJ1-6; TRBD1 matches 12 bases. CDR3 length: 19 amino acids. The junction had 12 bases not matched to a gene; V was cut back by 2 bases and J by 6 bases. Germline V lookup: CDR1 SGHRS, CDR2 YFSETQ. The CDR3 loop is CASSFDGTGGQIVNSPLHF. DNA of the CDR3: TGCGCCAGCAGCTTTGATGGGACAGGGGGCCAGATTGTTAATTCACCCCTCCACTTT.

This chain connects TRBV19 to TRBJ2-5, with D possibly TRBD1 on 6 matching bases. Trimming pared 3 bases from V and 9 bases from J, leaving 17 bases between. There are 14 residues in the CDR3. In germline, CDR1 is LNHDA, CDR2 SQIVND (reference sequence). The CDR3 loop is CASSIAPGHGAQYF. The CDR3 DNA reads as TGTGCCAGTAGTATCGCCCCGGGACACGGGGCCCAGTACTTC.

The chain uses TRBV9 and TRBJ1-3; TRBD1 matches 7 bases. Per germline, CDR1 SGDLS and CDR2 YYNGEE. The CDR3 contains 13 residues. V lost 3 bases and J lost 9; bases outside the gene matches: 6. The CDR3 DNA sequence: TGTGCCAGCAGCGAGTCCTCAGGGGGCACCATATATTTT. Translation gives CASSESSGGTIYF.

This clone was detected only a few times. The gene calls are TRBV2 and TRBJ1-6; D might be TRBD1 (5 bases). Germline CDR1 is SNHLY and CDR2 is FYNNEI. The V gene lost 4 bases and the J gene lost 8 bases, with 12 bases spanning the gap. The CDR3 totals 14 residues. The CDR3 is CASSGQIEHSPLHF. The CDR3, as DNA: TGTGCCAGCAGTGGACAGATCGAGCATTCACCCCTCCACTTT.

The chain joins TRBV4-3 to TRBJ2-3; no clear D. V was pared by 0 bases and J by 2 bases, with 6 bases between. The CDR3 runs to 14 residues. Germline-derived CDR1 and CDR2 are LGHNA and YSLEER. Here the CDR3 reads CASSQDLLTDTQYF. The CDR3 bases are TGCGCCAGCAGCCAAGATCTTCTCACAGATACGCAGTATTTT.

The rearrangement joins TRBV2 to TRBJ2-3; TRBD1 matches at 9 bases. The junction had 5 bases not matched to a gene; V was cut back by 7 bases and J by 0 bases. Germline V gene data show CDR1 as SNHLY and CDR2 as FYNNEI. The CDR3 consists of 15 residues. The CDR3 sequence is CASIRTGDSTDTQYF. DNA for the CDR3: TGTGCCAGCATAAGGACAGGGGATAGCACAGATACGCAGTATTTT.